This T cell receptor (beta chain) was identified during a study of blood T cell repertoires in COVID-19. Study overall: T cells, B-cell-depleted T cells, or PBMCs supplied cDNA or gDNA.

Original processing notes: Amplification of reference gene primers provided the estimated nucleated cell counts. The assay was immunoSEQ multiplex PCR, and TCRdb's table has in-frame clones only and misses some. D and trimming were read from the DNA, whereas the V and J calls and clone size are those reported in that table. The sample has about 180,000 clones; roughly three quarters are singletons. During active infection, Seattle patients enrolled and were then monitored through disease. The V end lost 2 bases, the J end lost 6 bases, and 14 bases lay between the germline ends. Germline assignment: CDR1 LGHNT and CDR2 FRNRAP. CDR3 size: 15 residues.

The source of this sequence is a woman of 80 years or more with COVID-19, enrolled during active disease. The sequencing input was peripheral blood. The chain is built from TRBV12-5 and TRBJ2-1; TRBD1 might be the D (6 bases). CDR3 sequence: CASGLSHRVGNEQFF. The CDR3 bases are TGTGCTAGTGGTTTGTCCCACAGGGTCGGCAATGAGCAGTTCTTC. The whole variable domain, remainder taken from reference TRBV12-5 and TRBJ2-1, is DARVTQTPRHKVTEMGQEVTMRCQPILGHNTVFWYRQTMMQGLELLAYFRNRAPLDDSGMPKDRFSAEMPDATLATLKIQPSEPRDSAVYFCASGLSHRVGNEQFFGPGTRLTVL.